This T cell receptor (beta chain) was recovered during a study of blood T cell repertoires in COVID-19. Study-wide background: COVID-19 samples from acute and convalescent phases originated in the United States, Italy and Spain. T cells, B-cell-depleted T cells, or PBMCs supplied cDNA or gDNA.

Adults between about 18 and 89 years of age took part from some 25 US areas. Germline values: CDR1 SNHLY, CDR2 FYNNEI. The V end lost 6 bases, the J end lost 5 bases, and 13 bases lay between the germline ends. This CDR3 is 14 amino acids long. Clones were sequenced by immunoSEQ multiplex PCR, and TCRdb holds only the in-frame ones, with some missing. The table has fewer than 300,000 clones, under 95% seen once. The genes are TRBV2 and TRBJ1-4; perhaps TRBD1 as D (6 bases). The specimen sequenced was PBMCs or T cells enriched from blood (not recorded which). This receptor was taken from a woman aged 40 to 55 with acute COVID-19. The CDR3 is CASRSQGGNEKLFF. The DNA of the CDR3 is TGTGCCAGCAGATCACAGGGAGGGAATGAAAAACTGTTTTTT.